Listed here are 20 T cell receptor beta chains from one sample, sequenced in a study of blood T cell repertoires in COVID-19. TCRdb keeps only in-frame clones here, not all; method: immunoSEQ multiplex PCR. This table has 180,000 or so clones, just over 85% appearing once. Source material: peripheral blood. The receptors were sampled from a man aged 55 to 70 with acute or convalescent COVID-19.

The chain is built from TRBV27 and TRBJ1-3; the match to TRBD1 covers 12 bases. Germline V CDR1 and CDR2: MNHEY, SMNVEV (reference sequence). V gave up 6 bases and J gave up 7 bases; unmatched junction bases: 4. The CDR3 consists of 14 residues. The CDR3 is CASRGTGGTNTIYF. The CDR3 region has the DNA TGTGCCAGCAGGGGGACAGGGGGCACTAACACCATATATTTT.

This rearrangement joins TRBV6-5 to TRBJ1-4, with no clear D. This CDR3 has 15 residues. Between the trimmed V and J ends, which lost 5 bases and 8 bases, there was a span of 18 bases. The germline CDR1 and CDR2 sequences are MNHEY and SVGAGI. The CDR3 protein is CASSPNTISGEKLFF. CDR3 bases: TGTGCCAGCAGTCCCAATACCATATCGGGGGAAAAACTGTTTTTT.

The chain combines TRBV19 with TRBJ1-2; TRBD1 matches at 10 bases. Trimming took 2 bases from V and 6 from J; bases not matched to a gene: 9. CDR3 length: 16 residues. Germline V gene data show CDR1 as LNHDA and CDR2 as SQIVND (reference sequence). The CDR3 loop is CASSISGTGQGHGYTF. In DNA, the CDR3 is TGTGCCAGTAGTATAAGTGGGACGGGACAGGGGCATGGCTACACCTTC.

This chain uses TRBV13 with TRBJ2-2, with no clear D. CDR1 is PRHDT, CDR2 FYEKMQ, per germline (reference sequence). The CDR3 runs to 17 residues. The V end was cut by 1 base, the J end by 1 base, with 13 bases between. DNA for the CDR3: TGTGCCAGCAGCTTAGCCGGCGGTAGCCGGAACACCGGGGAGCTGTTTTTT. It yields the protein CASSLAGGSRNTGELFF.

J is TRBJ2-6 and V is TRBV28, with D possibly matching TRBD2 (5 bases). CDR1 is MDHEN, CDR2 SYDVKM, per germline. CDR3 length: 14 amino acids. V was pared by 6 bases and J by 2 bases, with 8 bases between. CDR3 nucleotides: TGTGCCAGCAGCTGGGGAGCTGGGGCCAACGTCCTGACTTTC. Amino acids: CASSWGAGANVLTF. The complete variable domain, with remaining parts taken from reference TRBV28 and TRBJ2-6, reads DVKVTQSSRYLVKRTGEKVFLECVQDMDHENMFWYRQDPGLGLRLIYFSYDVKMKEKGDIPEGYSVSREKKERFSLILESASTNQTSMYLCASSWGAGANVLTFGAGSRLTVL.

V and J are TRBV3-1 (or the pseudogene TRBV3-2) and TRBJ1-3, with unresolved D. Germline CDR1 is LGHDT and CDR2 is YNNKEL (reference sequence). With 0 bases removed from V and 3 bases from J, the gap between germline ends came to 6 bases. The CDR3 totals 14 residues. The DNA of the CDR3 is TGTGCCAGCAGCCAAGATGTGAGTGGAAACACCATATATTTT. It specifies CASSQDVSGNTIYF.

This chain links TRBV9 with TRBJ2-2; tentatively, D is TRBD2 (5 bases). This CDR3 has 16 residues. The ends were cut back, 1 base at V and 1 base at J, with 11 bases in the middle. CDR1 is SGDLS, CDR2 YYNGEE, per germline. The CDR3 here is CASSVSGRWNTGELFF. The DNA for the CDR3 is TGTGCCAGCAGCGTATCGGGGAGATGGAACACCGGGGAGCTGTTTTTT.

V usage is TRBV7-2 and J usage is TRBJ1-1; TRBD1 is a possible D gene (5 bases). Germline CDR1 reads SGHTA; CDR2 reads FQGNSA. The V gene lost 1 base and the J gene lost 1 base, with 7 bases spanning the gap. CDR3 length: 14 residues. This CDR3 is CASSLGQGNTEAFF. The CDR3 DNA follows: TGTGCCAGCAGCTTAGGGCAGGGGAACACTGAAGCTTTCTTT.

V is TRBV5-1 and J is TRBJ2-7; D is possibly TRBD2 (6 bases). Germline loops: CDR1 SGHRS, CDR2 YFSETQ. The V and J ends lost 4 bases and 4 bases respectively, with 18 bases between them. The CDR3 has 15 residues. The CDR3 loop reads CASSQGVPGGYEQYF. The DNA of the CDR3 is TGCGCCAGCAGCCAGGGTGTCCCCGGGGGATACGAGCAGTACTTC.

This clone was observed a handful of times. The chain carries TRBV9 and TRBJ2-5; TRBD1 matches 8 bases. Germline-derived CDR1 and CDR2 are SGDLS and YYNGEE. This CDR3 has 14 amino acids. Unmatched junction bases numbered 6, after V lost 3 bases and J lost 5 bases. The CDR3 here is CASSATGAGETQYF. CDR3 coding DNA: TGTGCCAGCAGCGCGACAGGGGCGGGGGAGACCCAGTACTTC.

V usage is TRBV28 and J usage is TRBJ2-4, with D tentatively TRBD2 (7 bases). Trimming stripped 2 bases from V and 0 bases from J, with 11 bases between. The V gene's germline CDR1 is MDHEN and CDR2 SYDVKM. The CDR3 covers 16 residues. Written as DNA, the CDR3 is TGTGCCAGCAGTTTAGGGGGGGCCGGAGCCAAAAACATTCAGTACTTC. This sequence encodes CASSLGGAGAKNIQYF.

The CDR3 reads CASSLATSGMSDEQFF. In nucleotides, the CDR3 is TGTGCCAGCAGTTTGGCGACTAGCGGGATGAGCGATGAGCAGTTCTTC. The chain combines TRBV27 with TRBJ2-1, with 11 bases that match TRBD2. Germline trimming cut 3 bases from V and 8 bases from J; bases unmatched to any gene: 9. CDR3 size: 16 residues. In germline, CDR1 is MNHEY, CDR2 SMNVEV (reference sequence).

V is TRBV28 and J is TRBJ2-1; tentative D call: TRBD2 (6 bases). Looked up from germline, CDR1 is MDHEN and CDR2 is SYDVKM. This CDR3 is built from 16 residues. Trimming took 7 bases from V and 3 from J, leaving 19 bases between them. CDR3 region: CASTSPGGGFYNEQFF. The CDR3 nucleotides read TGTGCCAGCACCAGCCCCGGTGGGGGGTTCTACAATGAGCAGTTCTTC.

The V and J genes are TRBV6-4 and TRBJ1-3; TRBD1 is a possible D gene (5 bases). Per germline, CDR1 MRHNA and CDR2 SNTAGT. With 2 bases removed from V and 0 bases from J, the gap between germline ends came to 17 bases. The CDR3 consists of 18 residues. CDR3 nucleotides: TGTGCCAGCAGTGACCCGTGGGGCCGTCCGCACTCTGGAAACACCATATATTTT. Encoded protein: CASSDPWGRPHSGNTIYF.

The chain is built from TRBV2 and TRBJ1-2; 12 positions agree with TRBD1. Per germline, CDR1 SNHLY and CDR2 FYNNEI. This CDR3 contains 15 residues. The trim removed 7 bases at V and 5 bases at J, leaving 8 bases unmatched. The chain's CDR3 is CASTGRDRGLYGYTF. As DNA, the CDR3 is TGTGCCAGCACGGGGCGGGACAGGGGGCTATATGGCTACACCTTC.

In its sample, this clone was seen a few times. V gene TRBV11-2 combines with J gene TRBJ1-6; 8 bases are shared with TRBD1. This CDR3 has 18 amino acids. Unmatched junction bases numbered 13, after V lost 3 bases and J lost 6 bases. Germline values: CDR1 SGHAT, CDR2 FQNNGV. CDR3 loop: CASSFSARGRSGNSPLHF. The CDR3 DNA reads TGTGCCAGCAGCTTCAGTGCCAGGGGGCGAAGTGGTAATTCACCCCTCCACTTT. Supplemented by reference TRBV11-2 and TRBJ1-6, the full variable domain reads EAGVAQSPRYKIIEKRQSVAFWCNPISGHATLYWYQQILGQGPKLLIQFQNNGVVDDSQLPKDRFSAERLKGVDSTLKIQPAKLEDSAVYLCASSFSARGRSGNSPLHFGNGTRLTVT.

J is TRBJ1-1 and V is TRBV11-2, with D uncertain. V was cut by 4 bases and J by 0 bases, with 12 bases left in between. Germline loops: CDR1 SGHAT, CDR2 FQNNGV. This CDR3 has 15 residues. Here the CDR3 reads CASSSAAGLNTEAFF. The CDR3 DNA reads as TGTGCCAGCAGCTCCGCGGCGGGCTTGAACACTGAAGCTTTCTTT.

J is TRBJ2-1 and V is TRBV2; 9 nucleotides match TRBD2. The CDR3 length is 15 residues. The ends lost 6 bases at V and 9 bases at J; junction bases unmatched: 12. From germline, CDR1 is SNHLY and CDR2 FYNNEI. In nucleotides, the CDR3 is TGTGCCAGCAGCCCGGGACTAGCAGAGTGGGCTGAGCAGTTCTTC. Its protein product is CASSPGLAEWAEQFF.

The rearrangement joins TRBV7-9 to TRBJ2-3; TRBD2 matches 10 bases. Trimming removed 1 base from V and 0 bases from J; junction bases left unmatched: 1. The germline gives CDR1 SEHNR, CDR2 FQNEAQ (reference sequence). The CDR3 runs to 16 residues. CDR3 sequence (DNA): TGTGCCAGCAGCTTAGGACTAGCGGGCAGCACAGATACGCAGTATTTT. Translated, it gives CASSLGLAGSTDTQYF.

Points on this clone: This CDR3 is also generated by other DNA sequences in the sample. This chain connects TRBV5-1 to TRBJ1-1; D is possibly TRBD1 (5 bases). Trimming left V 4 bases short and J 1 base short, with 8 bases between. The V gene's germline CDR1 is SGHRS and CDR2 YFSETQ. The CDR3 is 13 amino acids. CDR3: CASSPGGNTEAFF. CDR3 coding DNA: TGCGCCAGCAGCCCCGGGGGGAACACTGAAGCTTTCTTT.